A selection of T cell receptor beta chains follows, all from one sample in a study of cytomegalovirus exposure and HLA in healthy donors. Generated by immunoSEQ multiplex PCR, the TCRdb table keeps only in-frame clones and is missing some. This sample's table reports tens of thousands of clones. Sequencing input: PBMCs. These receptors all come from a man aged 45 to 65 in good health and CMV-seropositive. Both conserved end residues are part of each CDR3. A D gene is named only where the DNA matches it firmly. Rows may omit the clone size; those that give it use once, few, many or a size class.

V: TRBV28; D: TRBD2; J: TRBJ2-1; size: medium-sized; DNA: TGTGCCAGCATCCTCACTAGCGGATTCAATGAGCAGTTCTTC; CDR3: CASILTSGFNEQFF
V: TRBV29-1; D: -; J: TRBJ2-3; size: -; DNA: TGCAGCGTCTCTCGCACGGCGGGGTCGGGCACAGATACGCAGTATTTT; CDR3: CSVSRTAGSGTDTQYF
V: TRBV29-1; D: -; J: TRBJ2-5; size: -; DNA: TGCAGCGGTCGACAGTCGGGAGAGACCCAGTACTTC; CDR3: CSGRQSGETQYF
V: TRBV7-2; D: -; J: TRBJ2-2; size: -; DNA: TGTGCCAGCAGTCATGGAGGGGCCGGGGAGCTGTTTTTT; CDR3: CASSHGGAGELFF
V: TRBV4-3; D: -; J: TRBJ2-2; size: -; DNA: TGCGCCAGCAGCCAAGATTGGACAGCCGTAACCGGGGAGCTGTTTTTT; CDR3: CASSQDWTAVTGELFF
V: TRBV11-1; D: TRBD1; J: TRBJ2-3; size: -; DNA: TGTGCCAGCAGCTCCCGGGACAGGGTTTACACAGATACGCAGTATTTT; CDR3: CASSSRDRVYTDTQYF
V: TRBV2; D: -; J: TRBJ1-5; size: -; DNA: TGTGCCAGCAAAACCCTAAATCAGCCCCAGCATTTT; CDR3: CASKTLNQPQHF
V: TRBV14; D: -; J: TRBJ1-1; size: -; DNA: TGTGCCAGCAGCCTCGAGGCAGGGGACACTGAAGCTTTCTTT; CDR3: CASSLEAGDTEAFF
V: TRBV7-6; D: -; J: TRBJ2-2; size: -; DNA: TGTGCCAGCAGCCTTGGGGGGGGCCTCGGGGAGCTGTTTTTT; CDR3: CASSLGGGLGELFF
V: TRBV30; D: TRBD2; J: TRBJ2-7; size: -; DNA: TGTGCCTGGAGTGTTGGAGCGGGGGGGTCCGAGCAGTACTTC; CDR3: CAWSVGAGGSEQYF
V: TRBV30; D: -; J: TRBJ2-7; size: -; DNA: TGTGCCTGGAGTGTAGGGCAGGGGACTAAGCAGTACTTC; CDR3: CAWSVGQGTKQYF
V: TRBV18; D: -; J: TRBJ2-1; size: -; DNA: TGTGCCAGCTCCCCGCAGGGCGAGCAGTTCTTC; CDR3: CASSPQGEQFF
V: TRBV19; D: TRBD2; J: TRBJ2-2; size: -; DNA: TGTGCCAGTAGTATCTGGGGAGGGGCCGGGGAGCTGTTTTTT; CDR3: CASSIWGGAGELFF
V: TRBV7-2; D: -; J: TRBJ1-1; size: -; DNA: TGTGCCAGCAGCCCACAGGGAACATTATACCGAGCTTTCTTT; CDR3: CASSPQGTLYRAFF
V: TRBV5-1; D: TRBD2; J: TRBJ2-1; size: -; DNA: TGCGCCAGCAGCCAACTAGCGAGTGGGAGCTCCTACAATGAGCAGTTCTTC; CDR3: CASSQLASGSSYNEQFF
V: TRBV4-2; D: -; J: TRBJ2-7; size: -; DNA: TGTGCCAGCAGCCACCGGGGGTCGGAGCAGTACTTC; CDR3: CASSHRGSEQYF
V: TRBV5-4; D: -; J: TRBJ1-2; size: -; DNA: TGTGCCAGCAGCTTGGGAGGGTCGGGGTATGGCTACACCTTC; CDR3: CASSLGGSGYGYTF
V: TRBV2; D: -; J: TRBJ2-3; size: -; DNA: TGTGCCAGCAGACCCGGCGGGGCTAGCACAGATACGCAGTATTTT; CDR3: CASRPGGASTDTQYF
V: TRBV28; D: -; J: TRBJ2-7; size: -; DNA: TGTGCCAGCAGTCCCCCGGGTGGGTACGAGCAGTACTTC; CDR3: CASSPPGGYEQYF
V: TRBV6-1; D: -; J: TRBJ1-5; size: -; DNA: TGTGCCAGTCTGGGGGGGGCAGGTTATCAGCCCCAGCATTTT; CDR3: CASLGGAGYQPQHF
V: TRBV6-5; D: -; J: TRBJ2-3; size: -; DNA: TGTGCCAGCAGTTCACAGGTCATGGGCACAGATACGCAGTATTTT; CDR3: CASSSQVMGTDTQYF
V: TRBV19; D: TRBD2; J: TRBJ2-7; size: -; DNA: TGTGCCAGTGGTAGCGGGAGATCCTACGAGCAGTACTTC; CDR3: CASGSGRSYEQYF
V: TRBV30; D: TRBD2; J: TRBJ2-3; size: -; DNA: TGTGCCTGGAGTGTAACTAGCGGGAGATTAGATACGCAGTATTTT; CDR3: CAWSVTSGRLDTQYF
V: TRBV5-6; D: -; J: TRBJ1-5; size: -; DNA: TGTGCCAGCAGCTTTTCAGGGAGCAATCAGCCCCAGCATTTT; CDR3: CASSFSGSNQPQHF
V: TRBV29-1; D: -; J: TRBJ2-7; size: -; DNA: TGCAGCGTTCTGATCGGTGCGATGTCCTACGAGCAGTACTTC; CDR3: CSVLIGAMSYEQYF
V: TRBV18; D: -; J: TRBJ2-5; size: -; DNA: TGTGCCAGCTCACCTCCCGGAGAGACCCAGTACTTC; CDR3: CASSPPGETQYF
V: TRBV18; D: TRBD1; J: TRBJ2-5; size: -; DNA: TGTGCCAGCTCATCGAACAGGGGATCCCAAGAGACCCAGTACTTC; CDR3: CASSSNRGSQETQYF
V: TRBV5-4; D: -; J: TRBJ2-3; size: -; DNA: TGTGCCAGCAGCCTAACTAGCACAGATACGCAGTATTTT; CDR3: CASSLTSTDTQYF
V: TRBV2; D: TRBD1; J: TRBJ1-1; size: -; DNA: TGTGCCAGCAGGGTTTCCGGGACAGGGGCCCCTGAAGCTTTCTTT; CDR3: CASRVSGTGAPEAFF
V: TRBV5-4; D: TRBD1; J: TRBJ2-3; size: -; DNA: TGTGCCAGCAGAATAGGGCAGGGGGTAAAAGATACGCAGTATTTT; CDR3: CASRIGQGVKDTQYF
V: TRBV7-2; D: -; J: TRBJ2-3; size: -; DNA: TGTGCCAGCAGCCCCCGCACAGTAACGGTTTGGGGCACAGATACGCAGTATTTT; CDR3: CASSPRTVTVWGTDTQYF
V: TRBV28; D: -; J: TRBJ2-7; size: -; DNA: TGTGCCAGCAGTTTATTTCCTTCTTCCTACGAGCAGTACTTC; CDR3: CASSLFPSSYEQYF
V: TRBV19; D: TRBD1; J: TRBJ1-2; size: -; DNA: TGTGAACAGGGGTTAACGGGCTACACCTTC; CDR3: CEQGLTGYTF
V: TRBV7-2; D: -; J: TRBJ1-1; size: -; DNA: TGTGCCAGCAGTTACAACAGGGAACACACTGAAGCTTTCTTT; CDR3: CASSYNREHTEAFF
V: TRBV7-9; D: -; J: TRBJ1-1; size: -; DNA: TGTGCCAGCAGCTTAGCACAGGGCGACACTGAAGCTTTCTTT; CDR3: CASSLAQGDTEAFF
V: TRBV29-1; D: -; J: TRBJ2-5; size: -; DNA: TGCAGCGTTGGAGGGGACTTACAAGAGACCCAGTACTTC; CDR3: CSVGGDLQETQYF
V: TRBV30; D: TRBD2; J: TRBJ2-1; size: -; DNA: TGTGCCTGGAGTGTACCCGGGCTAGCGGGAGTTGAGCAGTTCTTC; CDR3: CAWSVPGLAGVEQFF
V: TRBV5-6; D: -; J: TRBJ2-7; size: -; DNA: TGTGCCAGCAGCTCATACAGGGTCGCATACGAGCAGTACTTC; CDR3: CASSSYRVAYEQYF
V: TRBV6-5; D: TRBD1; J: TRBJ1-6; size: -; DNA: TGTGCCAGCAGCCGAACAGGGGTAGAGAATTCACCCCTCCACTTT; CDR3: CASSRTGVENSPLHF
V: TRBV11-3; D: -; J: TRBJ1-1; size: -; DNA: TGTGCCAGCAGCTTAAGACTCGGGGGGAGCGGTGAAGCTTTCTTT; CDR3: CASSLRLGGSGEAFF
V: TRBV6-1; D: -; J: TRBJ2-5; size: -; DNA: TGTGCCAGTTCAGGGTCCCTCCAAGAGACCCAGTACTTC; CDR3: CASSGSLQETQYF